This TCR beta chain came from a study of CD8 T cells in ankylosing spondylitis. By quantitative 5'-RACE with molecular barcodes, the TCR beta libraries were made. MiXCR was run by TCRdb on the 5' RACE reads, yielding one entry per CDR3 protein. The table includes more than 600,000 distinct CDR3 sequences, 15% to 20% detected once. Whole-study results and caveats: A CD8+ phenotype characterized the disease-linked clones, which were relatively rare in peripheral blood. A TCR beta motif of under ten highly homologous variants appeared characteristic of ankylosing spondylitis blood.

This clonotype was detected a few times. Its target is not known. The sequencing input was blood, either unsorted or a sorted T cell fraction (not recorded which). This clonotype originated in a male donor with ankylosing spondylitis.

CDR3 DNA: TGTGCCAGCAGCTTAACGGATGGCTACACCTTC. Translating it yields CASSLTDGYTF. This rearrangement joins TRBV7-9 to TRBJ1-2; D gene unclear. V was pared by 2 bases and J by 6 bases, with 4 bases between. The CDR3 consists of 11 residues. Germline lookup yields CDR1 SEHNR and CDR2 FQNEAQ (reference sequence).